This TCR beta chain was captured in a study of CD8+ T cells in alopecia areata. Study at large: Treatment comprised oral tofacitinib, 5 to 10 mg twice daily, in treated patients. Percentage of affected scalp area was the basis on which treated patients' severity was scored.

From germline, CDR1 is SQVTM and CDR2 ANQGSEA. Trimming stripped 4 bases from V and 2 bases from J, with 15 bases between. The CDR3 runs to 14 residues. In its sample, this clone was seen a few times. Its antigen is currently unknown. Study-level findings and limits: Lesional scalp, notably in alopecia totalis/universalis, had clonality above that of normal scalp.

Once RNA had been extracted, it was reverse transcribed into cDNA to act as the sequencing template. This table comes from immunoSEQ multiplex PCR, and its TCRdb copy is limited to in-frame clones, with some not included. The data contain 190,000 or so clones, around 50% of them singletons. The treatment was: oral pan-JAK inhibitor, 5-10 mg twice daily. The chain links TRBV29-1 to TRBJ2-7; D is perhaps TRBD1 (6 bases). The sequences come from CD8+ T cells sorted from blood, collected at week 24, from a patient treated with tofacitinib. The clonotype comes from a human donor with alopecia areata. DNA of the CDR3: TGCAGCGTTGTGGCAGGGGAACGCGCCTACGAGCAGTACTTC. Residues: CSVVAGERAYEQYF.